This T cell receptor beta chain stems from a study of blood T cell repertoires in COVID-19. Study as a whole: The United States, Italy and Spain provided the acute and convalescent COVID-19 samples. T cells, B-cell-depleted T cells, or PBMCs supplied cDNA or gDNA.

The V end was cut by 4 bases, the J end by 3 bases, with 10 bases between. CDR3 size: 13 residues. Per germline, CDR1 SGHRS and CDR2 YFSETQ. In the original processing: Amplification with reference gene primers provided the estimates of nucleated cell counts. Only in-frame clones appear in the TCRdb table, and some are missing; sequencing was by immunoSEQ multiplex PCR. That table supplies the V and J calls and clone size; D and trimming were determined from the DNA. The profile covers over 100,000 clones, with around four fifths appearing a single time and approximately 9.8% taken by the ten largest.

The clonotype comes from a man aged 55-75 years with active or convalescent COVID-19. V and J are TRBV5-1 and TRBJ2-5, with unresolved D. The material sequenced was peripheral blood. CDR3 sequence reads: CASSPRMEETQYF. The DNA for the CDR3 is TGCGCCAGCAGCCCTAGGATGGAAGAGACCCAGTACTTC.